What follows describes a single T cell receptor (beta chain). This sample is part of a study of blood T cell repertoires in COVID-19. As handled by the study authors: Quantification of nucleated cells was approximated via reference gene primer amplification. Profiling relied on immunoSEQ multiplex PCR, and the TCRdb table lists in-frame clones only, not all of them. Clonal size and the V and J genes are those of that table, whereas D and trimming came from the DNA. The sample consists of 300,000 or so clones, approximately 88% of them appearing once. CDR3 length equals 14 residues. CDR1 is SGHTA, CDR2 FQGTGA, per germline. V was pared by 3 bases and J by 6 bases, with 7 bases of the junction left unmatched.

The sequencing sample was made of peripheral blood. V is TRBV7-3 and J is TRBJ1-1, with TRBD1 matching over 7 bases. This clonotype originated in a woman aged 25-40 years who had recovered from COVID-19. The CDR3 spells CASSLTSGTAEAFF. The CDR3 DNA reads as TGTGCCAGCAGCTTGACCTCCGGGACAGCTGAAGCTTTCTTT.